The 28 T cell receptor beta chains presented below share a single source sample, sequenced in a study of blood T cell repertoires in COVID-19. The data were produced by immunoSEQ multiplex PCR, yet TCRdb's version contains in-frame clones alone and is incomplete. Here the sample spans 100,000 to 150,000 clones, 80% to 90% being singletons. Sequenced material: peripheral blood. These receptors were collected from a man aged 45-65 years with active or convalescent COVID-19.

The CDR3 nucleotides are TGTGCCAGCTCTAGACAGTTTAACTATGGCTACACCTTC. Amino acid sequence: CASSRQFNYGYTF. This sequence joins TRBV6-5 and TRBJ1-2; TRBD1 might be the D (5 bases). Germline V lookup: CDR1 MNHEY, CDR2 SVGAGI. The CDR3 has 13 amino acids. V dropped 8 bases and J dropped 1 base, with 11 bases sitting between them.

This rearrangement joins TRBV18 to TRBJ2-7; 7 nucleotides match TRBD1. Per germline, CDR1 KGHSH and CDR2 LQKENI. The CDR3 sequence is 16 residues long. J was trimmed by 6 bases and V by 8 bases; bases with no gene match: 19. In DNA, the CDR3 is TGTGCCAGCAAGTTCACCATGGGGACAGCATACATCGAGCAGTACTTC. Residues: CASKFTMGTAYIEQYF.

CDR3 region: CAWRRMGLTGELFF. The DNA for the CDR3 is TGTGCCTGGAGGCGGATGGGGCTAACCGGGGAGCTGTTTTTT. V and J are TRBV30 and TRBJ2-2; perhaps TRBD1 as D (5 bases). V was trimmed by 3 bases and J by 5 bases, leaving 13 bases between them. The CDR3 is 14 residues long. Germline V gene data show CDR1 as GTSNPN and CDR2 as SVGIG (reference sequence).

The chain recombines TRBV5-6 with TRBJ1-2; TRBD1 agrees at 10 bases. Germline CDR1 SGHDT, CDR2 YYEEEE. V shed 6 bases and J 7 bases; nucleotides not matched to a gene: 12. This CDR3 is built from 15 residues. In nucleotides, the CDR3 is TGTGCCAGCACCCCCCGGGACAGGGGACTTTTTGGCTACACCTTC. Amino acids: CASTPRDRGLFGYTF.

The chain combines TRBV6-1 with TRBJ2-3; D is perhaps TRBD2 (5 bases). This CDR3 region has 16 residues. Per the germline V gene, CDR1 is MNHNS and CDR2 is SASEGT. V was trimmed by 3 bases and J by 0 bases, leaving 13 bases between them. The CDR3 sequence: CASSDPSGLSTDTQYF. For the CDR3, the DNA is TGTGCCAGCAGTGACCCCAGCGGACTTAGCACAGATACGCAGTATTTT.

The rearrangement joins TRBV18 to TRBJ1-4; 7 bases are a match to TRBD1. Germline CDR1 reads KGHSH; CDR2 reads LQKENI. The CDR3 has 16 residues. J lost 5 bases, V lost 3 bases, and 9 bases had no gene match. The CDR3 region is CASSPGDRDANEKLFF. As DNA, the CDR3 is TGTGCCAGCTCACCTGGAGACAGGGACGCAAATGAAAAACTGTTTTTT.

The rearrangement joins TRBV5-1 to TRBJ2-1, with a possible D match to TRBD1 (5 bases). The CDR3 has 16 residues. Germline loops: CDR1 SGHRS, CDR2 YFSETQ. V dropped 2 bases and J dropped 2 bases, with 14 bases sitting between them. The CDR3 region has the DNA TGCGCCAGCAGCTTAGGAACGCAGGGCCCCTACAATGAGCAGTTCTTC. Its translation is CASSLGTQGPYNEQFF.

The chain links TRBV9 to TRBJ2-1, with TRBD1 as a possible D gene (6 bases). Per the germline V gene, CDR1 is SGDLS and CDR2 is YYNGEE. The CDR3 is 13 residues long. Trimming cost V 0 bases and J 7 bases, with 8 bases left between them. The DNA of the CDR3 is TGTGCCAGCAGCGTAGGAGGGGGTAATGAGCAGTTCTTC. Amino acid sequence: CASSVGGGNEQFF.

V gene TRBV30 combines with J gene TRBJ2-7; 7 nucleotides agree with TRBD1. Germline lookup yields CDR1 GTSNPN and CDR2 SVGIG (reference sequence). The CDR3 extends over 14 amino acids. Unmatched junction bases numbered 12, after V lost 4 bases and J lost 6 bases. The CDR3 spells CAWTSGQVATEQYF. The CDR3 region has the DNA TGTGCCTGGACAAGCGGACAGGTGGCAACCGAGCAGTACTTC.

The chain combines TRBV28 with TRBJ1-2; 11 positions match TRBD1. The ends lost 1 base at V and 7 bases at J; junction bases unmatched: 17. From germline, CDR1 is MDHEN and CDR2 SYDVKM. CDR3 length equals 19 residues. DNA for the CDR3: TGTGCCAGCAGTTTATTATTGGGACAGGGGGAAAGAGGTCGGTCTGGCTACACCTTC. This codes for CASSLLLGQGERGRSGYTF.

This chain links TRBV12-3 or TRBV12-4 with TRBJ1-4; TRBD1 might be the D (6 bases). With 10 bases removed from V and 0 bases from J, the gap between germline ends came to 9 bases. The CDR3 sequence is 13 residues long. The CDR3 region is CATSGATNEKLFF. CDR3 nucleotides: TGTGCCACCTCAGGGGCAACTAATGAAAAACTGTTTTTT.

The chain combines TRBV6-4 with TRBJ2-3; possibly TRBD2 for D (5 bases). Deletions cut 0 bases from V and 1 base from J, with 11 bases between. CDR1 is MRHNA, CDR2 SNTAGT, per germline. The CDR3 is 16 residues long. The CDR3 spells CASSDSETTGTDTQYF. In DNA form, the CDR3 reads TGTGCCAGCAGTGACTCCGAGACTACAGGCACAGATACGCAGTATTTT.

This chain uses TRBV3-1 (or the pseudogene TRBV3-2) with TRBJ2-3; 15 nucleotides agree with TRBD2. The ends lost 6 bases at V and 2 bases at J; junction bases unmatched: 6. CDR1 is LGHDT, CDR2 YNNKEL, per germline (reference sequence). The CDR3 consists of 17 residues. CDR3 DNA sequence: TGTGCCAGCAGTCGGGGACTAGCGGGGGGCTTCACAGATACGCAGTATTTT. This encodes CASSRGLAGGFTDTQYF.

The chain carries TRBV7-6 and TRBJ2-1; TRBD1 aligns across 10 bases. CDR3 length: 15 residues. Germline CDR1 SGHVS, CDR2 FNYEAQ. J gave up 4 bases and V 0 bases, and 0 bases lay outside the gene matches. CDR3: CASSLAGQGYNEQFF. The DNA of the CDR3 is TGTGCCAGCAGCTTAGCGGGACAGGGGTACAATGAGCAGTTCTTC.

V gene TRBV7-2 combines with J gene TRBJ2-7; 8 nucleotides line up with TRBD2. Losses at the gene ends were 3 bases for V and 6 bases for J; bases not matched to a gene: 7. CDR1 and CDR2 from the germline V gene are SGHTA and FQGNSA. The CDR3 loop spans 14 amino acids. In nucleotides, the CDR3 is TGTGCCAGCAGCTTCCAGGCGGGAGGATTCGAGCAGTACTTC. Protein: CASSFQAGGFEQYF.

This chain connects TRBV30 to TRBJ1-1; D remains unclear. Between the trimmed V and J ends, which lost 0 bases and 5 bases, there was a span of 7 bases. The CDR3 has 12 amino acids. Germline V CDR1 and CDR2: GTSNPN, SVGIG (reference sequence). In nucleotides, the CDR3 is TGTGCCTGGAGTGTACTGCGGACTGAAGCTTTCTTT. It is translated as CAWSVLRTEAFF.

The chain joins TRBV19 to TRBJ1-2; 7 bases map to TRBD1. The CDR3 is made up of 13 amino acids. The ends lost 0 bases at V and 7 bases at J; junction bases unmatched: 2. Germline V gene lookup returns CDR1 LNHDA and CDR2 SQIVND (reference sequence). The DNA for the CDR3 is TGTGCCAGTAGTATAGAAACAGGGGTTGGCTACACCTTC. Encoded protein: CASSIETGVGYTF.

The chain has TRBV19 and TRBJ2-1, with 10 bases identical to TRBD2. The CDR3 consists of 17 residues. V dropped 6 bases and J dropped 4; count of bases not matched to a gene: 12. Germline assignment: CDR1 LNHDA and CDR2 SQIVND (reference sequence). The CDR3 region is CASRGRGGLAIYNEQFF. CDR3 nucleotide sequence: TGTGCCAGTAGAGGGAGGGGGGGACTAGCGATTTACAATGAGCAGTTCTTC.

The rearrangement joins TRBV30 to TRBJ2-7; TRBD2 matches 7 bases. The CDR3 totals 14 residues. Trimming removed 0 bases from V and 6 bases from J; junction bases left unmatched: 8. Germline V gives CDR1 GTSNPN, CDR2 SVGIG (reference sequence). The CDR3 loop is CAWSVGRREAEQYF. CDR3 in DNA: TGTGCCTGGAGTGTGGGCCGCCGGGAGGCCGAGCAGTACTTC.

The chain couples TRBV4-2 to TRBJ2-2; D not resolved. The CDR3 spans 16 residues. Germline CDR1 reads LGHNA; CDR2 reads YNFKEQ. V was cut by 4 bases and J by 4 bases, with 16 bases left in between. The DNA for the CDR3 is TGTGCCAGCAGCCGAAAGACCACAGCCTCCACCGGGGAGCTGTTTTTT. Amino acid sequence: CASSRKTTASTGELFF.

The rearrangement uses TRBV21-1 and TRBJ1-2; TRBD1, the table's D call, lacks a check against the DNA. TRBV21-1 is reported as a pseudogene. The CDR3 extends over 14 amino acids. CDR3 sequence (DNA): TGTGCCAGCAGCAGAGAACAGGGAAACTATGGCTACACCTTC. Translation gives CASSREQGNYGYTF.

The chain is built from TRBV19 and TRBJ2-5, with 10 nucleotides matching TRBD2. Germline-derived CDR1 and CDR2 are LNHDA and SQIVND (reference sequence). The length of the CDR3 is 14 residues. The junction had 4 bases not matched to a gene; V was cut back by 6 bases and J by 3 bases. CDR3 DNA: TGTGCCAGTAGCCGTAGCGGGGGGAAAGAGACCCAGTACTTC. This sequence encodes CASSRSGGKETQYF.

This chain uses TRBV28 with TRBJ2-7; 9 nucleotides line up with TRBD2. With V trimmed by 3 bases and J by 6 bases, 3 bases remained unmatched. The CDR3 extends over 13 amino acids. Germline values: CDR1 MDHEN, CDR2 SYDVKM. CDR3 sequence reads: CASSFSGSLEQYF. The CDR3 coding sequence is TGTGCCAGCAGTTTTAGCGGGAGTCTCGAGCAGTACTTC.

The chain joins TRBV3-1 (or the pseudogene TRBV3-2) to TRBJ1-4, with D possibly matching TRBD1 (6 bases). Trimming stripped 4 bases from V and 5 bases from J, with 14 bases between. Germline V CDR1 and CDR2: LGHDT, YNNKEL (reference sequence). This CDR3 spans 15 amino acids. The CDR3 loop reads CASSRTDRRNEKLFF. Written as DNA, the CDR3 is TGTGCCAGCAGCCGAACTGACAGGAGAAATGAAAAACTGTTTTTT.

The chain joins TRBV2 to TRBJ1-5, with TRBD1 matching 9 bases. Trimming cost V 4 bases and J 7 bases; bases outside gene matches: 5. The CDR3 loop spans 14 amino acids. CDR1 and CDR2 (germline): SNHLY, FYNNEI. The CDR3 reads CASSGGQGRQPQHF. In nucleotides, the CDR3 is TGTGCCAGCAGTGGGGGACAGGGCCGCCAGCCCCAGCATTTT.

This clone came up once. The chain is built from TRBV28 and TRBJ2-5, with TRBD2 identical over 8 bases. This CDR3 has 21 amino acids. Germline V gene lookup returns CDR1 MDHEN and CDR2 SYDVKM. Losses at the gene ends were 3 bases for V and 2 bases for J; bases not matched to a gene: 23. The CDR3 DNA sequence: TGTGCCAGCAGTTTTCCAGCGGGAGTTCTGAGGGCGGCAATCCCTCAAGAGACCCAGTACTTC. It encodes CASSFPAGVLRAAIPQETQYF.

The chain uses TRBV7-2 and TRBJ2-2; TRBD1 might be the D (5 bases). V dropped 7 bases and J dropped 4 bases, with 16 bases sitting between them. Per the germline V gene, CDR1 is SGHTA and CDR2 is FQGNSA. CDR3 length: 15 residues. The CDR3 sequence is CASINRGGATGELFF. The DNA of the CDR3 is TGTGCCAGCATTAACCGCGGTGGGGCCACCGGGGAGCTGTTTTTT. The full variable domain, rest sourced from reference TRBV7-2 and TRBJ2-2, is GAGVSQSPSNKVTEKGKDVELRCDPISGHTALYWYRQSLGQGLEFLIYFQGNSAPDKSGLPSDRFSAERTGGSVSTLTIQRTQQEDSAVYLCASINRGGATGELFFGEGSRLTVL.

This clone was observed a few times. The chain combines TRBV7-6 with TRBJ2-7, with 7 bases lining up with TRBD2. V was clipped by 5 bases and J by 1 base; unmatched bases: 8. This CDR3 region has 15 residues. Germline loops: CDR1 SGHVS, CDR2 FNYEAQ. The chain's CDR3 is CASSDHLGGSYEQYF. DNA of the CDR3: TGTGCCAGCAGCGACCACCTGGGGGGGTCCTACGAGCAGTACTTC.